One T cell receptor beta chain is described in this entry. Its antigen remains unidentified. The data were taken from a study of T cell responses to AZD1222 COVID-19 vaccine. Study-level results: Spike-specific TCR breadth and depth were elevated following two AZD1222 doses.

Using immunoSEQ multiplex PCR, the repertoire was profiled, and TCRdb retains in-frame clones only, with some absent. The sample contains around 180,000 clones, 87% of which appear only once. The CDR3 sequence is 15 residues long. Trimming removed 5 bases at V and 7 bases at J, with 18 bases between. In germline, CDR1 is LNHDA, CDR2 SQIVND (reference sequence). The rearrangement uses TRBV19 and TRBJ1-5; perhaps TRBD1 as D (5 bases). This receptor was obtained from an adult in good health. This specimen was peripheral blood, taken on day 0 of AZD1222 vaccination. The CDR3 DNA sequence: TGTGCCAGTAGTGCCGGACGCGGGGCAGGACAGCCCCAGCATTTT. It encodes CASSAGRGAGQPQHF.